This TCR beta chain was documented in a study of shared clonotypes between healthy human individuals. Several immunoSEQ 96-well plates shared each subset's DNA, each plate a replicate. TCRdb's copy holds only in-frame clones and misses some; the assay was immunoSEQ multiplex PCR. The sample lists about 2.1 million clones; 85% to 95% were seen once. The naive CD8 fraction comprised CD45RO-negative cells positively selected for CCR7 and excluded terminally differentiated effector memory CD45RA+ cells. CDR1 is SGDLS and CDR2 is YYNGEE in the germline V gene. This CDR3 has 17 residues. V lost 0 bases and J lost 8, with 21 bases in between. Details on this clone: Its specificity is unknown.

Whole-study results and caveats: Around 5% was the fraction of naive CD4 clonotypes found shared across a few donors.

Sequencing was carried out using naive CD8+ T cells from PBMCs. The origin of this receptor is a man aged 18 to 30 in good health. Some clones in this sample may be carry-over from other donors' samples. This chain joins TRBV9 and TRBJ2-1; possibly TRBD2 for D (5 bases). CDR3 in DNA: TGTGCCAGCAGCGTAGACCCGCGGGCCAAATACGACGATGAGCAGTTCTTC. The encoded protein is CASSVDPRAKYDDEQFF. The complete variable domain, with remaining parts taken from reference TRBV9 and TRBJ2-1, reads DSGVTQTPKHLITATGQRVTLRCSPRSGDLSVYWYQQSLDQGLQFLIQYYNGEERAKGNILERFSAQQFPDLHSELNLSSLELGDSALYFCASSVDPRAKYDDEQFFGPGTRLTVL.